Below, 24 T cell receptor beta chains from the same sample are listed, as sequenced in a study of cytomegalovirus exposure and HLA in healthy donors listed by TCRdb under 2017. Library construction relied on the immunoSEQ multiplex PCR assay. For the multiplex PCR, a mixture combining 60 forward primers for TCR Vbeta segments and 13 reverse primers for TCR Jbeta segments was used. The immuneACCESS repertoire file appears here via TCRdb, limited to in-frame rearrangements. These files lack a portion of the clones; in checked studies, under half of the deficit traces to unresolved V genes, and the cause of the others is not known. The sample data list 150,000 to 200,000 clones, and 70% to 80% of these were observed just once. The ten largest account for about 1.9% of the sample. Sample: PBMCs. The source of these receptors is a man aged 30-40 years in good health and CMV-seronegative.

The chain has TRBV7-2 and TRBJ2-5, with D perhaps matching TRBD2 (7 bases). The V gene's germline CDR1 is SGHTA and CDR2 FQGNSA. There are 14 residues in the CDR3. Trimming cost V 4 bases and J 4 bases, with 13 bases left between them. The CDR3 coding sequence is TGTGCCAGCAGCTGGGGAGGGGGTACAGAGACCCAGTACTTC. Amino acids: CASSWGGGTETQYF.

The chain has TRBV19 and TRBJ2-5, with 10 nucleotides matching TRBD2. The CDR3 runs to 14 residues. Germline V gene lookup returns CDR1 LNHDA and CDR2 SQIVND (reference sequence). V trimming: 8 bases; J trimming: 5 bases; junction bases outside the gene matches: 8. Here the CDR3 reads CASESGRALETQYF. DNA for the CDR3: TGTGCCAGTGAAAGCGGGAGGGCCTTGGAGACCCAGTACTTC.

The chain employs TRBV6-1 and TRBJ2-2, with a tentative D call TRBD1 (6 bases). V gave up 11 bases and J gave up 1 base, with 14 bases separating them. Germline loops: CDR1 MNHNS, CDR2 SASEGT. The CDR3 is made up of 14 amino acids. The CDR3 DNA is TGTGCCGGAACAGGGAGCTTGAACACCGGGGAGCTGTTTTTT. This codes for CAGTGSLNTGELFF.

The V gene is TRBV7-2, the J gene TRBJ2-3; TRBD2 aligns across 8 bases. The J segment lost 0 bases and the V segment lost 1 base, leaving 3 bases of the junction unmatched. The CDR3 length is 16 residues. CDR1 and CDR2 from the germline V gene are SGHTA and FQGNSA. CDR3 loop: CASSLGASGSTDTQYF. CDR3 in DNA: TGTGCCAGCAGCTTAGGGGCTAGCGGGAGCACAGATACGCAGTATTTT.

The rearrangement uses TRBV6-5 and TRBJ2-3; 10 nucleotides match TRBD2. CDR3 size: 16 residues. V trimming: 2 bases; J trimming: 4 bases; junction bases outside the gene matches: 6. The germline CDR1 and CDR2 sequences are MNHEY and SVGAGI. Here the CDR3 DNA reads TGTGCCAGCAGTTACCTAGCGGGAGATTTAGCAGATACGCAGTATTTT. Its protein product is CASSYLAGDLADTQYF.

The CDR3: CASTGTGFYEQYF. The DNA of the CDR3 is TGTGCCAGCACCGGGACAGGGTTCTACGAGCAGTACTTC. This chain joins TRBV5-6 and TRBJ2-7; the match to TRBD1 covers 9 bases. Per the germline V gene, CDR1 is SGHDT and CDR2 is YYEEEE. CDR3 length: 13 amino acids. The V segment lost 6 bases and the J segment 3 bases; nucleotides outside the gene matches: 4.

This chain uses TRBV6-5 with TRBJ1-5; D not resolved. Germline V gene lookup returns CDR1 MNHEY and CDR2 SVGAGI. CDR3 size: 14 residues. Trimming pared 4 bases from V and 9 bases from J, leaving 16 bases between. CDR3 nucleotide sequence: TGTGCCAGCAGTTGGAGAGATGGAAGTCGGCCCCAGCATTTT. Translation: CASSWRDGSRPQHF.

The genes are TRBV5-1 and TRBJ2-3; the D gene is possibly TRBD2 (6 bases). V lost 1 base, J lost 4 bases, and 13 bases lay in between. The germline V gene encodes CDR1 SGHRS and CDR2 YFSETQ. The CDR3 contains 15 residues. CDR3 in amino acids: CASSLIGGVADTQYF. The CDR3 DNA reads as TGCGCCAGCAGCTTGATCGGGGGAGTAGCAGATACGCAGTATTTT.

V is TRBV19 and J is TRBJ1-1, with 7 bases matching TRBD1. CDR3 length equals 14 residues. The V gene end was trimmed by 7 bases and the J gene end by 0 bases; junction bases not matched to a gene: 5. Germline V gene sequence: CDR1 LNHDA, CDR2 SQIVND (reference sequence). The DNA for the CDR3 is TGTGCCAGTACCCGGACAGGCATGAACACTGAAGCTTTCTTT. Residues: CASTRTGMNTEAFF.

With regard to this clone: Additional DNA sequences in this sample encode the identical CDR3. The J gene is TRBJ1-1, the V gene TRBV28; D is unresolved. Germline V gene sequence: CDR1 MDHEN, CDR2 SYDVKM. Trimming cost V 10 bases and J 2 bases, with 8 bases left between them. CDR3 length: 11 amino acids. DNA of the CDR3: TGTGCCACCACCGGTAACACTGAAGCTTTCTTT. Its translation is CATTGNTEAFF.

The V and J genes are TRBV23-1 and TRBJ1-1; a weak D match, TRBD1 (6 bases). TRBV23-1 is identified as an open reading frame with a role that is uncertain. V lost 4 bases and J lost 1, with 19 bases in between. This CDR3 has 17 amino acids. This CDR3 is CASSRGGQYHGNTEAFF. In DNA, the CDR3 is TGCGCCAGCAGTCGCGGGGGGCAGTATCACGGGAACACTGAAGCTTTCTTT.

The V and J genes are TRBV10-3 and TRBJ2-1; 8 bases fit TRBD1. Germline V gene data show CDR1 as ENHRY and CDR2 as SYGVKD. Trimming at V came to 9 bases and at J to 7 bases, leaving 11 bases not matched to a gene. CDR3 length: 14 amino acids. CDR3 DNA sequence: TGTGCCATTTCCGAGCAGGGGGCGGAGAATGAGCAGTTCTTC. This gives the protein CAISEQGAENEQFF.

The chain carries TRBV29-1 and TRBJ1-4; weak D call: TRBD1 (5 bases). V lost 3 bases to trimming and J lost 8 bases, with 7 bases between them. The CDR3 loop spans 11 amino acids. Germline assignment: CDR1 SQVTM and CDR2 ANQGSEA. CDR3 nucleotide sequence: TGCAGCGTTGATAGGGGAGAAAAACTGTTTTTT. Protein product: CSVDRGEKLFF.

The chain joins TRBV10-3 to TRBJ1-1; D may be TRBD1 (6 bases). There are 18 residues in the CDR3. Looked up from germline, CDR1 is ENHRY and CDR2 is SYGVKD. The ends were cut back, 0 bases at V and 1 base at J, with 18 bases in the middle. The CDR3 DNA reads TGTGCCATCAGTGAGTCGACATACACCAGGGGAGAGAACACTGAAGCTTTCTTT. This sequence encodes CAISESTYTRGENTEAFF.

The chain joins TRBV2 to TRBJ2-3; no definite D call. This CDR3 spans 11 amino acids. V lost 3 bases, J lost 11 bases, and 9 bases lay in between. The V gene's germline CDR1 is SNHLY and CDR2 FYNNEI. CDR3 residues: CASSDFSRQYF. CDR3 in DNA: TGTGCCAGCAGTGATTTTAGCAGGCAGTATTTT.

The genes are TRBV28 and TRBJ2-7; 9 nucleotides match TRBD1. Germline V lookup: CDR1 MDHEN, CDR2 SYDVKM. This CDR3 comprises 16 residues. V lost 3 bases to trimming and J lost 0 bases; unmatched junction nucleotides: 6. The CDR3 DNA is TGTGCCAGCAGTTTCCCCACAGGGGGCATCTCCTACGAGCAGTACTTC. The encoded protein is CASSFPTGGISYEQYF.

The chain is built from TRBV4-2 and TRBJ2-3; 8 nucleotides align to TRBD1. The V and J ends lost 5 bases and 5 bases, in that order; junction bases with no gene match: 6. This CDR3 is built from 14 residues. Germline CDR1 reads LGHNA; CDR2 reads YNFKEQ. The CDR3 protein is CASSKTGVQDTQYF. CDR3 nucleotides: TGTGCCAGCAGCAAGACAGGGGTGCAAGATACGCAGTATTTT.

This clone has a handful of counts. V gene TRBV23-1 combines with J gene TRBJ2-7, with 7 bases identical to TRBD1. TRBV23-1 is an ORF, and what it does is uncertain. The CDR3 runs to 14 residues. Unmatched junction bases numbered 5, after V lost 3 bases and J lost 3 bases. In DNA form, the CDR3 reads TGCGCCAGCAGTCACTGGGACAGAGTCTACGAGCAGTACTTC. It yields the protein CASSHWDRVYEQYF.

The genes are TRBV28 and TRBJ2-1; TRBD2 agrees at 8 bases. V gave up 7 bases and J gave up 7 bases; unmatched junction bases: 12. Germline-derived CDR1 and CDR2 are MDHEN and SYDVKM. This CDR3 has 15 amino acids. The CDR3 coding sequence is TGTGCCAGCACGGTAATTCCGGGAGGGGTGAATGAGCAGTTCTTC. This sequence encodes CASTVIPGGVNEQFF.

This clone occurred once. This chain joins TRBV29-1 and TRBJ2-3, with D possibly TRBD1 on 6 matching bases. The length of the CDR3 is 13 residues. Per the germline V gene, CDR1 is SQVTM and CDR2 is ANQGSEA. V lost 7 bases to trimming and J lost 4 bases, with 15 bases between them. The CDR3 sequence: CSAEGTNADTQYF. The DNA of the CDR3 is TGCAGCGCAGAAGGGACAAACGCAGATACGCAGTATTTT.

The chain has TRBV5-4 and TRBJ2-3, with 7 bases lining up with TRBD2. The V and J ends lost 0 bases and 4 bases, in that order; junction bases with no gene match: 5. This CDR3 region has 15 residues. The germline gives CDR1 SGHNT, CDR2 YYREEE (reference sequence). Here the CDR3 DNA reads TGTGCCAGCAGCTTGGCGCTGGGGAGGGCAGATACGCAGTATTTT. Its translation is CASSLALGRADTQYF.

The chain recombines TRBV9 with TRBJ2-2, with D tentatively TRBD1 (6 bases). The germline V gene encodes CDR1 SGDLS and CDR2 YYNGEE. CDR3 length equals 15 residues. Trimming took 6 bases from V and 4 from J, leaving 16 bases between them. CDR3 nucleotides: TGTGCCAGCATAGGTACAGGGCGACTCACCGGGGAGCTGTTTTTT. This translates into CASIGTGRLTGELFF. Full variable domain (rest looked up from reference TRBV9 and TRBJ2-2): DSGVTQTPKHLITATGQRVTLRCSPRSGDLSVYWYQQSLDQGLQFLIQYYNGEERAKGNILERFSAQQFPDLHSELNLSSLELGDSALYFCASIGTGRLTGELFFGEGSRLTVL.

The J gene is TRBJ2-1, the V gene TRBV5-6; 7 nucleotides agree with TRBD1. Germline CDR1 is SGHDT and CDR2 is YYEEEE. The CDR3 totals 11 residues. V lost 5 bases and J lost 9; bases outside the gene matches: 2. CDR3: CASRGGGEQFF. The CDR3 nucleotides are TGTGCCAGCAGAGGGGGCGGTGAGCAGTTCTTC.

The V call is TRBV9, the J call TRBJ1-5; no reliable D call. Deletions cut 4 bases from V and 5 bases from J, with 16 bases between. The length of the CDR3 is 15 residues. Germline V gene sequence: CDR1 SGDLS, CDR2 YYNGEE. The CDR3 loop is CASSPESQVDQPQHF. The DNA for the CDR3 is TGTGCCAGCAGCCCAGAGTCCCAGGTTGATCAGCCCCAGCATTTT.